This T cell receptor beta chain was recorded in a study of control samples from healthy donors and cancer patients. The assay was immunoSEQ multiplex PCR, and TCRdb's table has in-frame clones only and misses some. The table lists 53,000 or so clones, about nine tenths of them singletons. Looked up from germline, CDR1 is MNHEY and CDR2 is SVGAGI. This CDR3 has 13 amino acids. Unmatched junction bases numbered 5, after V lost 4 bases and J lost 9 bases. The sequencing sample was made of PBMCs. The TCR originated in a man in his 60s with head and neck cancer. V gene TRBV6-5 combines with J gene TRBJ2-3; TRBD2 matches 9 bases. DNA of the CDR3: TGTGCCAGCAGTTCGCGGGAGGGGGTAACGCAGTATTTT. It translates to CASSSREGVTQYF.